This T cell receptor beta chain was retrieved from a study of naive and memory T cell subsets. The beta constant-region primer was an equimolar mix of two oligonucleotides covering TRBC1 and TRBC2. The ligated cDNA underwent four PCR rounds using SP2 and nested alpha and beta constant-region primers. TCRdb called the UMI-ligation and nested PCR reads again in MiXCR, with one record for every CDR3 protein. This table has some 36,000 distinct CDR3 sequences, roughly 14% appearing once. This CDR3 is 15 amino acids long. Trimming shortened V by 6 bases and J by 1 base, and 13 bases separated the two germline ends.

The chain carries TRBV12-3 or TRBV12-4 and TRBJ1-3; D remains ambiguous. Specimen: effector memory CD4+ T cells from blood. Noted subset: effector memory, CD45RA- CD27-. This receptor was identified in a human donor in good health. Here the CDR3 DNA reads TGTGCCAGCAGCCCCTCGTGGGGTTCTGGAAACACCATATATTTT. Translated: CASSPSWGSGNTIYF.